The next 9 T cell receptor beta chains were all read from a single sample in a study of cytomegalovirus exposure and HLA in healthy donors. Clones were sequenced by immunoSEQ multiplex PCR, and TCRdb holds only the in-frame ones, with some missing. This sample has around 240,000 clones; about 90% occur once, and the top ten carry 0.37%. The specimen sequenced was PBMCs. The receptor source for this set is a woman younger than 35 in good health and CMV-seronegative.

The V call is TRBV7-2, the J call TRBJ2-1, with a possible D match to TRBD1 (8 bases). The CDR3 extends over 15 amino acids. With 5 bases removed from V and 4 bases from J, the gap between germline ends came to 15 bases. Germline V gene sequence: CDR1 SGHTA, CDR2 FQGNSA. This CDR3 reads CASSPGQGGYNEQFF. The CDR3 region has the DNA TGTGCCAGCAGCCCTGGACAGGGAGGGTACAATGAGCAGTTCTTC.

The CDR3 bases are TGTGCCAGCAGCCAGGACAGCGGTAATGAAAAACTGTTTTTT. It is translated as CASSQDSGNEKLFF. The V call is TRBV13, the J call TRBJ1-4; possible D gene TRBD1, 6 bases. The CDR3 totals 14 residues. V was pared by 5 bases and J by 4 bases, with 11 bases between. CDR1 and CDR2 from the germline V gene are PRHDT and FYEKMQ (reference sequence).

The CDR3 DNA reads TGTGCCAGCCGGGGGACGAGCGCGTACAATGAGCAGTTCTTC. It is translated as CASRGTSAYNEQFF. The rearrangement uses TRBV2 and TRBJ2-1; maybe TRBD2 (6 bases). Germline lookup yields CDR1 SNHLY and CDR2 FYNNEI. This CDR3 contains 14 residues. Trimming removed 8 bases from V and 4 bases from J, with 15 bases in between.

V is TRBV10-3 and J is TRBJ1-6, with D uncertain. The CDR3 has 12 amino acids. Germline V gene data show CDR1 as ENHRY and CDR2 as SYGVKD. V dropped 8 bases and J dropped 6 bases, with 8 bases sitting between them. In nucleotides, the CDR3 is TGTGCCATCGGGCAGAGTAATTCACCCCTCCACTTT. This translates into CAIGQSNSPLHF.

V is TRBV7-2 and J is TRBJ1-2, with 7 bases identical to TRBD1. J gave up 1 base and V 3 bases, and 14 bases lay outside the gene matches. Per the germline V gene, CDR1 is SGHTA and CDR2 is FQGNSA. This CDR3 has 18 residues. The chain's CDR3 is CASSFLVYGTAYNYGYTF. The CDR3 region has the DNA TGTGCCAGCAGCTTCTTAGTTTACGGGACAGCTTATAACTATGGCTACACCTTC.

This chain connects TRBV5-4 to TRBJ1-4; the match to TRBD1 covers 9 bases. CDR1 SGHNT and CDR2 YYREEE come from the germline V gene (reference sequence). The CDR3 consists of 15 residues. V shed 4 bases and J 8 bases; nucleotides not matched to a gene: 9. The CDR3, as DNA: TGTGCCAGCAGCCCGGACAGGGGCCGGGGGGAAAAACTGTTTTTT. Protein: CASSPDRGRGEKLFF.

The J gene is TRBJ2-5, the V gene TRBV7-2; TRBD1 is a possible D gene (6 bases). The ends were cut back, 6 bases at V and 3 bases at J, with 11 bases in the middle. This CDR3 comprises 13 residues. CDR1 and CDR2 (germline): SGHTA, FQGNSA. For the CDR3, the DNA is TGTGCCAGCAGTCCTGGACAGAAAGAGACCCAGTACTTC. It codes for CASSPGQKETQYF.

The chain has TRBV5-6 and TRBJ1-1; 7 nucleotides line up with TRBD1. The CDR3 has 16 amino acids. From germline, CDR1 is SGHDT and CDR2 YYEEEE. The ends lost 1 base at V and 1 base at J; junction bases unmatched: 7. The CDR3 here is CASSLLAGTANTEAFF. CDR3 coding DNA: TGTGCCAGCAGCTTGCTAGCAGGGACAGCGAACACTGAAGCTTTCTTT.

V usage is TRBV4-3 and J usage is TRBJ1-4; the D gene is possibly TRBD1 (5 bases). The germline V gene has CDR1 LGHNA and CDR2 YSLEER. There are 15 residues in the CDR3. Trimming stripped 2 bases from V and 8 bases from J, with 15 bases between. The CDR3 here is CASSQLEGPREKLFF. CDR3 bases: TGCGCCAGCAGCCAACTGGAGGGACCTAGAGAAAAACTGTTTTTT.